The clone carrying this TCR beta chain was seen only a few times. Its matching antigen is unknown. This entry belongs to a study of T cell repertoires in cytomegalovirus infection. As for the study in general: Shared public TCR beta signatures pointed to both CMV infection and a matching HLA type. Study outcomes and limitations: What dominated the ex vivo response were HLA-C-restricted CMV-specific TCR beta clonotypes.

CDR1 and CDR2 (germline): ENHRY, SYGVKD. Between the trimmed V and J ends, which lost 4 bases and 8 bases, there was a span of 18 bases. The CDR3 contains 15 residues. Each CDR3 protein is one row after TCRdb ran MiXCR on the reads. Found here are hundreds of thousands of distinct CDR3 sequences, about 7% of them singletons; the top ten hold around 6%. The TCR originated in a human donor in good health (CMV status not recorded). Some clones in this sample may be carry-over from other donors' samples. Sample: PBMCs. The chain is built from TRBV10-3 and TRBJ1-3; D unclear. This CDR3 reads CAISGVDPIRDTIYF. CDR3 bases: TGTGCCATCAGTGGGGTCGACCCAATCCGAGACACCATATATTTT.